The present TCR beta chain was sequenced within a study of T cell clones after liver transplantation. On the study more broadly: In this trial, immunosuppression withdrawal was attempted within 2 years of liver transplant. Graft-donor-reactive sequences were compared with third-party-reactive TCRbeta sequences from pre-transplant mixed lymphocyte reactions. Samples came pre-transplant, pre-randomization before withdrawal, and post-randomization after withdrawal ended.

Sequencing was performed with immunoSEQ multiplex PCR; in TCRdb, only in-frame clones are kept and a portion is missing. This sample carries more than 75,000 clones, roughly 85% of them seen once, and the ten largest clones take more than 0.45%. General observations from the study: Small, mixed patient groups and varying post-transplant times limit these conclusions.

A word on this clone: The antigen is undetermined.

Sequenced here: CD4+ T cells from blood, sampled 45 to 46 months after liver transplant. This TCR was sampled from a human patient who received a liver transplant. The graft donor may be the source of some T cells.

In DNA, the CDR3 is TGTGCCGTCCTCCCGGGAGACTCCTACGAGCAGTACTTC. Its translation: CAVLPGDSYEQYF. The chain employs TRBV2 and TRBJ2-7, with TRBD2 as a possible D gene (6 bases). Trimming stripped 11 bases from V and 0 bases from J, with 14 bases between. CDR1 SNHLY and CDR2 FYNNEI come from the germline V gene. The CDR3 sequence is 13 residues long. Full variable domain (rest looked up from reference TRBV2 and TRBJ2-7): EPEVTQTPSHQVTQMGQEVILRCVPISNHLYFYWYRQILGQKVEFLVSFYNNEISEKSEIFDDQFSVERPDGSNFTLKIRSTKLEDSAMYFCAVLPGDSYEQYFGPGTRLTVT.